Below, 7 T cell receptor beta chains from the same sample are listed, as sequenced in a study of blood T cells in healthy people across ages. A second PCR of roughly 7 to 11 cycles used a sample-barcoded 5' primer and a J-beta primer mix. Each CDR3 protein is one row after TCRdb ran MiXCR on the 5' RACE reads. The data hold hundreds of thousands of distinct CDR3 sequences, with more than 40% observed a single time. Sequencing input: blood. These receptors originate from a woman aged 55-69 years in good health.

The V gene is TRBV2, the J gene TRBJ2-3; 10 nucleotides line up with TRBD2. The junction had 4 bases not matched to a gene; V was cut back by 6 bases and J by 4 bases. CDR1 SNHLY and CDR2 FYNNEI come from the germline V gene. This CDR3 comprises 14 residues. CDR3 in DNA: TGTGCCAGCAGGGCCGGGACTAGCGCAGATACGCAGTATTTT. Its translation: CASRAGTSADTQYF.

V gene TRBV27 combines with J gene TRBJ2-7, with unresolved D. The CDR3 has 15 amino acids. Germline V gene data show CDR1 as MNHEY and CDR2 as SMNVEV (reference sequence). V lost 1 base and J lost 0, with 10 bases in between. The CDR3 sequence is CASSLYQDPSYEQYF. For the CDR3, the DNA is TGTGCCAGCAGTTTATATCAGGATCCCTCCTACGAGCAGTACTTC.

In this sample, this clonotype turned up a few times. The chain joins TRBV15 to TRBJ2-5; D may match TRBD1 or TRBD2 (5 bases each). V was clipped by 3 bases and J by 2 bases, with 16 bases between them. The CDR3 has 16 amino acids. Germline CDR1 is LNHNV and CDR2 is YYDKDF (reference sequence). Here the CDR3 reads CATSRPAWGKQETQYF. CDR3 nucleotide sequence: TGTGCCACCAGCAGGCCTGCATGGGGGAAACAAGAGACCCAGTACTTC.

This clonotype has just a few counts. This chain joins TRBV14 and TRBJ1-2; the D gene is possibly TRBD1 (6 bases). CDR3 length: 13 amino acids. With 0 bases removed from V and 7 bases from J, the gap between germline ends came to 9 bases. Germline V lookup: CDR1 SGHDN, CDR2 FVKESK. The CDR3 loop is CASSQEGTRGYTF. CDR3 nucleotides: TGTGCCAGCAGCCAAGAAGGGACACGTGGCTACACCTTC. Looking up the rest from reference TRBV14 and TRBJ1-2 gives the full variable domain: EAGVTQFPSHSVIEKGQTVTLRCDPISGHDNLYWYRRVMGKEIKFLLHFVKESKQDESGMPNNRFLAERTGGTYSTLKVQPAELEDSGVYFCASSQEGTRGYTFGSGTRLTVV.

The chain joins TRBV7-3 to TRBJ2-5; 8 positions match TRBD2. Germline CDR1 SGHTA, CDR2 FQGTGA. The J segment lost 4 bases and the V segment lost 3 bases, leaving 4 bases of the junction unmatched. CDR3 length: 14 amino acids. The CDR3 here is CASSFSGKGETQYF. In nucleotides, the CDR3 is TGTGCCAGCAGCTTTAGCGGGAAGGGAGAGACCCAGTACTTC. The full variable domain, its missing parts supplied by reference TRBV7-3 and TRBJ2-5, is GAGVSQTPSNKVTEKGKYVELRCDPISGHTALYWYRQSLGQGPEFLIYFQGTGAADDSGLPNDRFFAVRPEGSVSTLKIQRTERGDSAVYLCASSFSGKGETQYFGPGTRLLVL.

In DNA form, the CDR3 reads TGCAGTGCTAGTGGGGGGGCTAGCGGGAGGAGCACAGATACGCAGTATTTT. As protein: CSASGGASGRSTDTQYF. The chain has TRBV20-1 and TRBJ2-3; 11 positions match TRBD2. The V segment lost 3 bases and the J segment 0 bases; nucleotides outside the gene matches: 8. Germline CDR1 is DFQATT and CDR2 is SNEGSKA (reference sequence). CDR3 size: 17 residues.

The CDR3 spells CASSLTGVFADTQYF. The CDR3 region has the DNA TGTGCCAGCAGTTTGACGGGAGTGTTCGCAGATACGCAGTATTTT. This sequence joins TRBV12-3 or TRBV12-4 and TRBJ2-3; D is perhaps TRBD2 (6 bases). This CDR3 has 15 residues. V was cut by 3 bases and J by 4 bases, with 14 bases left in between.